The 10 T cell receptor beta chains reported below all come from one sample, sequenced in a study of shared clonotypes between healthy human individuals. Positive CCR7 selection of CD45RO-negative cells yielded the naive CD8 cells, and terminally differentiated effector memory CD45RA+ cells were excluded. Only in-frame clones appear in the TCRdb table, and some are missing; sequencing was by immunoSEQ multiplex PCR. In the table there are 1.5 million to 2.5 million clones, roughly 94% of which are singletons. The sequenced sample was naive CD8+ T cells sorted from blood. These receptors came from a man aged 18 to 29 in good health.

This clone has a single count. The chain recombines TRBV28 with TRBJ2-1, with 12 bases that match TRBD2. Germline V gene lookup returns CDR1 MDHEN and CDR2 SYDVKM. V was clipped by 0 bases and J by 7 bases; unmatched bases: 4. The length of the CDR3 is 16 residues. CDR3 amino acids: CASSLWPSGGVNEQFF. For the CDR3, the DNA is TGTGCCAGCAGTTTATGGCCTAGCGGGGGGGTTAATGAGCAGTTCTTC.

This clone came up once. The CDR3 here is CASSAGLVIYEQYF. For the CDR3, the DNA is TGTGCCAGCAGTGCGGGACTAGTGATCTACGAGCAGTACTTC. The chain joins TRBV27 to TRBJ2-7; 8 positions agree with TRBD2. V lost 5 bases and J lost 3; bases outside the gene matches: 6. Germline loops: CDR1 MNHEY, CDR2 SMNVEV (reference sequence). This CDR3 is built from 14 residues.

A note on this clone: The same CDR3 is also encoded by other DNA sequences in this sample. In DNA, the CDR3 is TGCGCCAGCAGCCAAGATCAGACCTACGAGCAGTACTTC. Its protein is CASSQDQTYEQYF. The genes are TRBV4-1 and TRBJ2-7; D remains ambiguous. Trimming removed 0 bases at V and 2 bases at J, with 5 bases between. CDR3 size: 13 residues. CDR1 is MGHRA and CDR2 is YSYEKL in the germline V gene.

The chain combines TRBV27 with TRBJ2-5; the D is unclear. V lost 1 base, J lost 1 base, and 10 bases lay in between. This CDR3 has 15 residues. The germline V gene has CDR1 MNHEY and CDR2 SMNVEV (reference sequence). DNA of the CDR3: TGTGCCAGCAGTTTATTGGGCAGCCTCCAAGAGACCCAGTACTTC. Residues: CASSLLGSLQETQYF.

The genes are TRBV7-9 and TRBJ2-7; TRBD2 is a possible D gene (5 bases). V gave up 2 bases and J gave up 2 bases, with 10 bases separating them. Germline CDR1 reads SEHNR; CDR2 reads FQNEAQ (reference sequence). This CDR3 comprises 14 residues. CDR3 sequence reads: CASSLTGVAYEQYF. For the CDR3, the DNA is TGTGCCAGCAGCTTAACCGGGGTAGCCTACGAGCAGTACTTC.

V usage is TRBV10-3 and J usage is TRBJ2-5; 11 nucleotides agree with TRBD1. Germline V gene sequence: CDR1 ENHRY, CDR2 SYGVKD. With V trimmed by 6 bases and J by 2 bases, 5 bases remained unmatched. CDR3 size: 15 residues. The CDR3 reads CAIRTGTGGQETQYF. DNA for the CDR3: TGTGCCATCAGAACCGGGACAGGGGGACAAGAGACCCAGTACTTC.

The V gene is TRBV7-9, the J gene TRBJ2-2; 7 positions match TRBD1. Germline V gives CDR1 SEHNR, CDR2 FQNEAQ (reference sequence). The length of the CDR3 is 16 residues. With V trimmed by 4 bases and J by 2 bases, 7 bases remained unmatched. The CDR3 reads CASSSLDRANTGELFF. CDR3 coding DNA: TGTGCCAGCAGCTCCCTAGACAGGGCCAACACCGGGGAGCTGTTTTTT.

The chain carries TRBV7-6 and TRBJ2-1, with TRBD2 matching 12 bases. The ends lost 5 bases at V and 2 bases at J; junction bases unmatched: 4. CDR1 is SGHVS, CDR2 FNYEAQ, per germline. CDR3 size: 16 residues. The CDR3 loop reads CASSPWTSGAYNEQFF. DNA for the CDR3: TGTGCCAGCAGCCCATGGACTAGCGGGGCCTACAATGAGCAGTTCTTC.

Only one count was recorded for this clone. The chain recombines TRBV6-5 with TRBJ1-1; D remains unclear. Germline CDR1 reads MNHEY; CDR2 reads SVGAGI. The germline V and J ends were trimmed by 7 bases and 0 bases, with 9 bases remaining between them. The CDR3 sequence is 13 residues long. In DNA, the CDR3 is TGTGCCAGCAATAAAGGATTGAACACTGAAGCTTTCTTT. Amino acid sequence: CASNKGLNTEAFF.

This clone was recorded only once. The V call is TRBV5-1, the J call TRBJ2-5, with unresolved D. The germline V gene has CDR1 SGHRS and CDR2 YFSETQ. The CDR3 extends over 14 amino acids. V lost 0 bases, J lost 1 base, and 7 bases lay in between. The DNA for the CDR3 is TGCGCCAGCAGCTTGGAGGCGACCCAAGAGACCCAGTACTTC. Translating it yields CASSLEATQETQYF.